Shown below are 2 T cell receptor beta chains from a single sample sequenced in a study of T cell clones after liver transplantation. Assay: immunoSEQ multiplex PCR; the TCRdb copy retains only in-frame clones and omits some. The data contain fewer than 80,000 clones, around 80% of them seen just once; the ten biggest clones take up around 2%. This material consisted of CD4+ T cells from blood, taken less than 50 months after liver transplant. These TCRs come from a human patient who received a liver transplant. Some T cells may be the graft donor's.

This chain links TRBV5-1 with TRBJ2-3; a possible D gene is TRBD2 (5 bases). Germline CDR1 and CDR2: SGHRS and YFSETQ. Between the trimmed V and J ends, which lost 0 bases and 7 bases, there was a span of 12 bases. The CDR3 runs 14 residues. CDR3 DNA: TGCGCCAGCAGCTTGGTCGGGGAATCAAATACGCAGTATTTT. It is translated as CASSLVGESNTQYF.

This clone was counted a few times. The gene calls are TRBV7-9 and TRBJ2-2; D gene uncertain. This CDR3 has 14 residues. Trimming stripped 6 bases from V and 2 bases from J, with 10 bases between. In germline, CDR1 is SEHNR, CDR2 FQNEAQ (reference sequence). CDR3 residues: CASRRSLNTGELFF. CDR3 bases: TGTGCCAGCAGACGGAGCTTAAACACCGGGGAGCTGTTTTTT.